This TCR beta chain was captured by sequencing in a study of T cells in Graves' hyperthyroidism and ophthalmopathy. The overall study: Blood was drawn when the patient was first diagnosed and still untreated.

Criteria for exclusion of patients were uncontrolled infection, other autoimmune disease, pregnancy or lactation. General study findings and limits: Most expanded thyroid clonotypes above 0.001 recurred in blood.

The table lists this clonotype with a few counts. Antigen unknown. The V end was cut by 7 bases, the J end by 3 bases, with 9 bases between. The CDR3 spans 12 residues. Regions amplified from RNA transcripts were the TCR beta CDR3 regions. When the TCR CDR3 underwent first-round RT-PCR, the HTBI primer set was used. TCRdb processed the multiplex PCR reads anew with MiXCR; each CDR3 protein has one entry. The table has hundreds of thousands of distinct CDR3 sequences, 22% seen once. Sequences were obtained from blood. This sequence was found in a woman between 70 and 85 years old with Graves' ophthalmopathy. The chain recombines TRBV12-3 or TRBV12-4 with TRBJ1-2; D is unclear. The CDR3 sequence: CASTLGHYGYTF. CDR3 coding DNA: TGTGCCAGCACGCTGGGCCACTATGGCTACACCTTC.